A selection of T cell receptor beta chains follows, all from one sample in a study of chemoradiotherapy in HPV16-positive cancers. The assay was immunoSEQ multiplex PCR, and TCRdb's table has in-frame clones only and misses some. The data contain about 12,000 clones, around 78% of them seen just once; the ten biggest clones take up 2% to 2.5%. This material was collected from a patient who underwent chemoradiotherapy. The receptors derive from a human donor with HPV-associated anogenital cancer. CDR3s include the opening cysteine and the closing phenylalanine or tryptophan. D genes are given only for firm matches. Not all rows give a size; the values are once, few, many and, for expanded clones, a class.

length,J,V,size,D,DNA,CDR3
14,TRBJ1-1,TRBV9,NA,NA,TGTGCCAGCAGCGTAGGGGGAGAGACCACTGAAGCTTTCTTT,CASSVGGETTEAFF
14,TRBJ2-1,TRBV19,NA,NA,TGTGCCAGTAAGGACTCCGGGACACGCCATGAGCAGTTCTTC,CASKDSGTRHEQFF
14,TRBJ1-5,TRBV7-2,NA,NA,TGTGCCAGCAGCTTAGACGGTACCCCTCAGCCCCAGCATTTT,CASSLDGTPQPQHF
14,TRBJ1-1,TRBV29-1,once,NA,TGCAGCGTTACCAACAGGGATAACAAGGGTGAAGCTTTCTTT,CSVTNRDNKGEAFF
14,TRBJ2-7,TRBV11-3,NA,TRBD2,TGTGCCAGCAGTCGGGAGGGGGATTTGGGCGAGCAGTACTTC,CASSREGDLGEQYF
16,TRBJ2-1,TRBV4-2,NA,NA,TGTGCCAGCAGCCAAGAAGAGACTAGCTCCTACAATGAGCAGTTCTTC,CASSQEETSSYNEQFF
14,TRBJ1-2,TRBV14,NA,NA,TGTGCCAGCAGCCAAGGGTCGACGGCCTATGGCTACACCTTC,CASSQGSTAYGYTF
17,TRBJ1-1,TRBV18,NA,TRBD1,TGTGCCAGCTCACCGAGGACAGGGCGTAGTGGGAACACTGAAGCTTTCTTT,CASSPRTGRSGNTEAFF
14,TRBJ1-1,TRBV11-2,NA,NA,TGTGCCAGCAGCCCCGTCAGGGGTAACACTGAAGCTTTCTTT,CASSPVRGNTEAFF
16,TRBJ2-7,TRBV5-6,NA,TRBD2,TGTGCCAGCAGCTTCCTCATTACTAGCGGTGCCTACGAGCAGTACTTC,CASSFLITSGAYEQYF
18,TRBJ1-5,TRBV27,NA,NA,TGTGCCAGCAGTTTTCTCCGCCCGGGACAATATAGCAATCAGCCCCAGCATTTT,CASSFLRPGQYSNQPQHF
16,TRBJ2-1,TRBV21-1,NA,NA,TGTGCCAGCAGCAATTTTACTGGGAAGATACACAATGAGCAGTTCTTC,CASSNFTGKIHNEQFF
17,TRBJ1-1,TRBV9,NA,NA,TGTGCCAGCAGCGGACTAGAAGGGTTAGGGATGAACACTGAAGCTTTCTTT,CASSGLEGLGMNTEAFF
13,TRBJ1-6,TRBV7-6,few,NA,TGTGCCAGCAGTTCTCAGGGTGGGTCACCCCTCCACTTT,CASSSQGGSPLHF
13,TRBJ1-5,TRBV19,once,NA,TGTGCCAGTAGTCAACAGGGTGGTCAGCCCCAGCATTTT,CASSQQGGQPQHF
13,TRBJ1-2,TRBV7-9,NA,NA,TGTGCCAGCAGCACCACAGGGCTTGGAGGCTACACCTTC,CASSTTGLGGYTF
15,TRBJ1-3,TRBV30,NA,NA,TGTGCCTGGACGGCTCGGGGACTCGGTGGAAACACCATATATTTT,CAWTARGLGGNTIYF
15,TRBJ2-1,TRBV7-3,NA,TRBD2,TGTGCCAGCAGCTTATTTAGCGGGGGGGCGGGTGAGCAGTTCTTC,CASSLFSGGAGEQFF
15,TRBJ1-1,TRBV18,NA,TRBD1,TGTGCCAGCTCAACAACAGGGGCCACGATCGGTGAAGCTTTCTTT,CASSTTGATIGEAFF
11,TRBJ2-2,TRBV9,NA,NA,TGTGCCAGCGAGTGGGGCGGGGAGCTGTTTTTT,CASEWGGELFF
15,TRBJ2-5,TRBV25-1,NA,NA,TGTGCCAGCAGTGAAGGGTCGGGGGGCCGAAAGACCCAGTACTTC,CASSEGSGGRKTQYF
13,TRBJ1-5,TRBV5-1,few,NA,TGCGCCAGCAGCTTGGGAACAGGGCAGCCCCAGCATTTT,CASSLGTGQPQHF
18,TRBJ2-2,TRBV13,NA,TRBD2,TGTGCCAGCAGCTTATGGCTGAATCGAGGGAGGGCCACCGGGGAGCTGTTTTTT,CASSLWLNRGRATGELFF
16,TRBJ2-7,TRBV9,NA,NA,TGTGCCAGCAGCGAGGGGGGGACAGTCCACTCCTACGAGCAGTACTTC,CASSEGGTVHSYEQYF
13,TRBJ2-2,TRBV29-1,NA,NA,TGCAGCGTGTGGGACACCTACACCGGGGAGCTGTTTTTT,CSVWDTYTGELFF
12,TRBJ2-1,TRBV2,NA,NA,TGTGCCAGCAGTGGTCAGGGCAATGAGCAGTTCTTC,CASSGQGNEQFF
15,TRBJ2-1,TRBV6-4,NA,TRBD2,TGTGCCAGCAGTGACTCGCTAGCGGGGGGGAATGAGCAGTTCTTC,CASSDSLAGGNEQFF
14,TRBJ2-1,TRBV5-1,NA,NA,TGCGCCAGCAGCTTGGGACCATGGTACAATGAGCAGTTCTTC,CASSLGPWYNEQFF
19,TRBJ2-7,TRBV18,few,TRBD1,TGTGCCAGCTCACCACGGACCGGACCTCTTAGACAGGGGAGGTACGAGCAGTACTTC,CASSPRTGPLRQGRYEQYF
18,TRBJ1-1,TRBV15,NA,TRBD1,TGTGCCACCAGCAGAGATTCCGCCAATCGACAGGGAGGCACTGAAGCTTTCTTT,CATSRDSANRQGGTEAFF
13,TRBJ2-5,TRBV6-5,few,NA,TGTGCCAGCAGCCGATCCTATGGAGAGACCCAGTACTTC,CASSRSYGETQYF
16,TRBJ1-6,TRBV5-5,once,TRBD1,TGTGCCAGCAGCTTGAGAGCAGGGGGCTTTAATTCACCCCTCCACTTT,CASSLRAGGFNSPLHF
12,TRBJ1-6,TRBV12-5,NA,NA,TGTGCTAGTGGTTTAAGTTCCTCACCCCTCCACTTT,CASGLSSSPLHF
13,TRBJ2-7,TRBV7-8,NA,NA,TGTGCCAGCAGTCGCGGACAAACCTACGAGCAGTACTTC,CASSRGQTYEQYF
13,TRBJ1-1,TRBV6-6,NA,NA,TGTGCCAGCAGTTACGCGGACGGAGTAGGAGCTTTCTTT,CASSYADGVGAFF
15,TRBJ1-5,TRBV5-5,NA,TRBD1,TGTGCCAGCAGCTTGGGGGACAGCCGCAATCAGCCCCAGCATTTT,CASSLGDSRNQPQHF
13,TRBJ1-5,TRBV7-8,few,NA,TGTGCCAGCAGCTGGTATCTAAATCAGCCCCAGCATTTT,CASSWYLNQPQHF
15,TRBJ1-5,TRBV5-8,NA,NA,TGTGCCAGCAGCTTGTTTAGGGGAGGCAATCAGCCCCAGCATTTT,CASSLFRGGNQPQHF
13,TRBJ2-7,TRBV7-3,NA,NA,TGTGCCAGCAGCTTCCACAGGGAGGACGAGCAGTACTTC,CASSFHREDEQYF
14,TRBJ1-3,TRBV19,NA,NA,TGTGCCAGTCACGGGGGTGAAGCTGGAAACACCATATATTTT,CASHGGEAGNTIYF
14,TRBJ1-3,TRBV12-5,NA,NA,TGTGCTAGTGGAGATGGCCGCTCTGGAAACACCATATATTTT,CASGDGRSGNTIYF
15,TRBJ1-1,TRBV14,NA,NA,TGTGCCAGCAGCCACCTGGGCAGGGGGAACACTGAAGCTTTCTTT,CASSHLGRGNTEAFF
13,TRBJ2-7,TRBV25-1,NA,NA,TGTGCCAGCAGGGCAGGTACGTCCTACGAGCAGTACTTC,CASRAGTSYEQYF
14,TRBJ2-3,TRBV7-2,NA,NA,TGTGCCAGCAGCTTAGGGCAGATCACAGATACGCAGTATTTT,CASSLGQITDTQYF
13,TRBJ2-3,TRBV4-2,NA,NA,TGTGCCAGCAGCCAAGAACATACAGATACGCAGTATTTT,CASSQEHTDTQYF
12,TRBJ1-1,TRBV28,NA,NA,TGTGCCAGCAGTTTATCGGGGGGGCGGGCTTTCTTT,CASSLSGGRAFF
16,TRBJ2-2,TRBV5-5,NA,NA,TGTGCCAGCAGCTCGACCGGGACAAGTAAGGCCGGGGAGCTGTTTTTT,CASSSTGTSKAGELFF
14,TRBJ2-5,TRBV19,NA,TRBD1,TGTGCCAGTAGTATTCTGAACAGGGGAGAGACCCAGTACTTC,CASSILNRGETQYF
15,TRBJ1-1,TRBV5-1,NA,NA,TGCGCCAGCAGCTTGGCCGCGACGGGGAACACTGAAGCTTTCTTT,CASSLAATGNTEAFF
16,TRBJ2-3,TRBV7-7,NA,TRBD1,TGTGCTAGCAGCTTAGCCTCGGGACAGGGCACAGATACGCAGTATTTT,CASSLASGQGTDTQYF
18,TRBJ2-6,TRBV7-8,once,TRBD1,TGTGCCAGCAGCTTAGGACAGGGGAGAATTTCAGGGGCCAACGTCCTGACTTTC,CASSLGQGRISGANVLTF
11,TRBJ2-7,TRBV20-1,few,NA,TGCAGTGCTAGTTCCCAATACGAGCAGTACTTC,CSASSQYEQYF
13,TRBJ1-1,TRBV30,NA,NA,TGTGCCTGGGAGAAGGCTGCGGGGACTGAAGCTTTCTTT,CAWEKAAGTEAFF